This paragraph reports one T cell receptor beta chain. The target of this receptor is not known. No quality values exist for individual bases; no much larger clone is one base distant. Library preparation was by the immunoSEQ multiplex PCR assay. The paper's processing steps were these. A statistical classification framework was built for diagnosing cytomegalovirus status from the catalog of TCR beta chain sequences. What TCRdb holds here is the immuneACCESS table cut down to in-frame rearrangements. Part of the clones is not present; checked against another copy, under half of the missing clones reflect an unresolved V gene, and the others are unexplained. V and J calls and clone size are given by that table; D and trimming were obtained from the DNA. The sample records 150,000 to 200,000 clones, approximately 85% of which are singletons. Together, the top ten hold around 1.6% of the sample. Donors formed part of the validation cohort, which comprised about 120 subjects and was distinct from the first cohort of several hundred subjects.

The sample comes from a study of cytomegalovirus exposure and HLA in healthy donors (dated by TCRdb to 2016 to 2017). Looking at the study overall: A later analysis indicated that the roughly 120 validation repertoires were generated on the platform also employed for the 666 repertoires of the first cohort. The study combined high-throughput TCR immunosequencing, statistical association of individual TCRs with disease status, and machine learning to predict cytomegalovirus infection status. The aim of the study was to test whether cataloging public T cell receptors could identify signatures of past pathogen exposure. Along with the approximately 650-subject first cohort, a separate validation cohort of approximately 110 different subjects was used.

Study-wide findings and limitations: Most TCR sequences were observed very rarely across donors, whereas some public TCRs were present in many individuals. In the study, approximately 150 TCR beta chains were listed as associated with cytomegalovirus. In both the original and validation cohorts, the classifier was reported to diagnose cytomegalovirus status with high specificity and sensitivity. Of the cluster scores, approximately 95% were above 0 in a later analysis, which found that TCRs clustered in the first cohort also tended to co-occur in the 130 or so validation repertoires. All 120 or so repertoires were used to score co-occurrence in the validation cohort in a later analysis, because that analysis had no HLA typing for the cohort. A few of the identified cytomegalovirus-associated TCR beta chains were confirmed in vitro to be specific for cytomegalovirus antigens. The authors suggested that the approach could potentially be generalized to other disease states and immunological phenotypes.

The CDR3 goes from the cysteine to the phenylalanine over 12 residues. The kept DNA is CDR3 alone, 36 bases in frame from the first base. In the germline V gene, CDR1 corresponds to SGHDN and CDR2 to FVKESK. V is reduced by 0 bases and J by 8 bases, leaving a spacing of 7 bases between them. The TCR comes from a woman under 30 in good health and CMV-seronegative. Sequencing was carried out using PBMCs. The V and J segments used are TRBV14 and TRBJ1-2; the D gene identity is not certain. The nucleotides are TGTGCCAGCAGCCAAGATTTCGCGGGCTACACCTTC. This is translated as CASSQDFAGYTF.